This T cell receptor (beta chain) is from a study of OX40 agonist ivuxolimab in advanced cancers. At the level of the study: Hepatocellular carcinoma, melanoma, renal cell or head and neck cancer occurred in dose-escalation patients. Notes on the study in general: CD8+ T cells (on average) carried more expanded clones than CD4+ T cells. At 0.1 to 3.0 mg/kg, clonal expansion of CD4+ and CD8+ blood T cells had occurred by week 6.

TCRdb keeps only in-frame clones here, not all; method: immunoSEQ multiplex PCR. The sample carries 60,000 to 100,000 clones, roughly 87% recorded once. In regard to this clone: Its specificity is not known.

No patient had autoimmune disease or received systemic immunosuppression. The CDR3 runs 16 residues. Germline V lookup: CDR1 MDHEN, CDR2 SYDVKM. With V trimmed by 4 bases and J by 4 bases, 6 bases remained unmatched. The genes are TRBV28 and TRBJ1-5; TRBD1 matches 11 bases. This specimen consisted of CD4+ or CD8+ T cells sorted from blood, obtained in a trial of the OX40 agonist ivuxolimab. This TCR was sampled from an adult with an advanced solid tumor such as melanoma, head and neck, liver or kidney cancer. The CDR3 DNA reads as TGTGCCAGCAGTTCTCCGGGACAGGGGGAGAATCAGCCCCAGCATTTT. This translates into CASSSPGQGENQPQHF.